The T cell receptor (beta chain) described here comes from a study of T cells in Graves' hyperthyroidism and ophthalmopathy. In the study overall: The blood sample was taken at first diagnosis, before treatment began.

TCR beta CDR3 sequences were amplified from RNA transcripts. First-round RT-PCR of the TCR CDR3 relied on the HTBI primer set. TCRdb recomputed calls from the multiplex PCR reads with MiXCR, one row per CDR3 protein. The table includes about 600,000 distinct CDR3 sequences, roughly 16% detected once. The sample holds many counts of this clonotype. V lost 5 bases to trimming and J lost 8 bases; unmatched junction nucleotides: 6. The CDR3 loop spans 13 amino acids. The germline CDR1 and CDR2 sequences are SNHLY and FYNNEI. This receptor was obtained from a woman aged 40 to 50 with Graves' ophthalmopathy. The chain couples TRBV2 to TRBJ1-5, with TRBD1 matching over 7 bases. Sequenced material: blood. Here the CDR3 DNA reads TGTGCCAGCAGTCGGGACAGTCAGGAGCCCCAGCATTTT. It specifies CASSRDSQEPQHF.